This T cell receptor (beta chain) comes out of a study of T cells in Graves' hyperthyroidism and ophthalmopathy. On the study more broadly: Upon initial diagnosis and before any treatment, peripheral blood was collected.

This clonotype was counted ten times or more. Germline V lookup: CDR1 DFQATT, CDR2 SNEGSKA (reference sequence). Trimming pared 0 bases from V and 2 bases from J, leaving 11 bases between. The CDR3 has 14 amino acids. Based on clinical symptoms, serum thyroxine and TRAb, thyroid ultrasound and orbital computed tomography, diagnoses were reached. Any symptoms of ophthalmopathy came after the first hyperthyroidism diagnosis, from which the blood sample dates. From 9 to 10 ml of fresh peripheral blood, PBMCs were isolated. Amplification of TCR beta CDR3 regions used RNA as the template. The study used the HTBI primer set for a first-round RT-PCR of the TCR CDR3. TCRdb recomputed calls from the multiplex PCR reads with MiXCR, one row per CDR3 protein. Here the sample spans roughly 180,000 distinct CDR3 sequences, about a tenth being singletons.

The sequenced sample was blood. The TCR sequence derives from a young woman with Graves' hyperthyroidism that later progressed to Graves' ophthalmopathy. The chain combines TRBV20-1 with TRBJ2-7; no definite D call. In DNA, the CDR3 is TGCAGTGCTAGAGATCCCCAGTCCCCCTACGAGCAGTACTTC. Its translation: CSARDPQSPYEQYF.